The rows below give T cell receptor beta chains drawn from one sample of a study of technical replicates of blood from a few donors. Clones were read by immunoSEQ multiplex PCR, and TCRdb kept only the in-frame ones, dropping some. The data hold about 100,000 clones, with about 96% observed a single time. The sequencing sample was made of T cells isolated from PBMCs. Receptors were obtained from a human donor in good health. Both conserved end residues are part of each CDR3. A D gene is named only where the DNA matches it firmly. Size is omitted from some rows. Given values are once, few, many or a class for expanded clones.

TRBD2	-	TRBV6-5	TRBJ2-7	CASSYTSGVPYEQYF	TGTGCCAGCAGTTACACTAGCGGGGTTCCCTACGAGCAGTACTTC
-	-	TRBV11-2	TRBJ1-1	CASSLGSGNTEAFF	TGTGCCAGCAGCTTAGGAAGCGGGAACACTGAAGCTTTCTTT
TRBD1	once	TRBV5-4	TRBJ1-2	CASSLTGDDGYTF	TGTGCCAGCAGCTTGACAGGGGATGACGGCTACACCTTC
-	-	TRBV14	TRBJ2-7	CASSQAAGSFYEQYF	TGTGCCAGCAGCCAAGCCGCGGGTTCCTTCTACGAGCAGTACTTC
TRBD2	-	TRBV7-9	TRBJ2-2	CASSRWFFGGRVSGELFF	TGTGCCAGCAGCCGGTGGTTCTTCGGCGGGAGGGTCTCCGGGGAGCTGTTTTTT
-	-	TRBV5-1	TRBJ2-7	CASSPGLYLYEQYF	TGCGCCAGCAGCCCCGGGTTGTATCTCTACGAGCAGTACTTC
TRBD2	-	TRBV9	TRBJ2-3	CASSVGGSVGTDTQYF	TGTGCCAGCAGCGTAGGCGGGAGCGTTGGCACAGATACGCAGTATTTT
TRBD1	-	TRBV27	TRBJ1-2	CASRGQDYGYTF	TGTGCCAGCCGCGGACAGGACTATGGCTACACCTTC
TRBD1	-	TRBV5-1	TRBJ1-3	CASSLGQDGNTIYF	TGCGCCAGCAGCTTAGGACAGGATGGAAACACCATATATTTT
-	-	TRBV4-1	TRBJ2-3	CASSVFGDTQYF	TGCGCCAGCAGCGTATTCGGTGATACGCAGTATTTT
TRBD2	-	TRBV6-6	TRBJ2-7	CASRPTSAHAYEQYF	TGTGCCAGCAGGCCAACTAGCGCCCACGCCTACGAGCAGTACTTC
TRBD1	once	TRBV28	TRBJ1-2	CASSPTGVDYGYTF	TGTGCCAGCAGTCCCACAGGGGTCGACTATGGCTACACCTTC
TRBD1	-	TRBV6-5	TRBJ1-1	CASLTTGVNTEAFF	TGTGCCAGCTTAACGACAGGGGTGAACACTGAAGCTTTCTTT
TRBD1	-	TRBV28	TRBJ1-3	CASSLLDLIGTGHSGNTIYF	TGTGCCAGCAGTTTATTAGACCTAATAGGGACAGGTCACTCTGGAAACACCATATATTTT
-	-	TRBV10-1	TRBJ1-5	CASSEGAAHNQPQHF	TGCGCCAGCAGTGAAGGGGCAGCCCACAATCAGCCCCAGCATTTT
-	-	TRBV10-3	TRBJ1-1	CAISEVSSTEAFF	TGTGCCATCAGTGAGGTGTCTTCCACTGAAGCTTTCTTT
-	-	TRBV7-8	TRBJ2-6	CASSNTNSGANVLTF	TGTGCCAGCAGCAACACTAACTCTGGGGCCAACGTCCTGACTTTC
-	-	TRBV27	TRBJ1-1	CASSRWTGDEAFF	TGTGCCAGCAGTCGTTGGACGGGGGATGAAGCTTTCTTT